Listed here are 16 T cell receptor beta chains from one sample, sequenced in a study of neoadjuvant nivolumab and ipilimumab in lung cancer. Method: immunoSEQ multiplex PCR; TCRdb's copy keeps in-frame clones and lacks some. Of under 50,000 clones in the sample, about 89% were seen once. The sequences come from blood, collected before neoadjuvant nivolumab, alone or with ipilimumab. Every receptor here comes from an adult with non-small cell lung cancer. Some clones in this sample may be carry-over from other donors' samples.

The rearrangement joins TRBV20-1 to TRBJ1-2; D not certain. This CDR3 has 10 residues. The ends were cut back, 3 bases at V and 8 bases at J, with 7 bases in the middle. Germline values: CDR1 DFQATT, CDR2 SNEGSKA (reference sequence). DNA of the CDR3: TGCAGTGCTAGTGCCGTGGGCTACACCTTC. This sequence encodes CSASAVGYTF.

The chain has TRBV6-5 and TRBJ2-1, with D perhaps matching TRBD2 (5 bases). The germline V gene has CDR1 MNHEY and CDR2 SVGAGI. This CDR3 is built from 13 residues. The V end was cut by 2 bases, the J end by 5 bases, with 7 bases between. The CDR3 DNA is TGTGCCAGCAGTTACAGGCGGGACAATGAGCAGTTCTTC. It encodes CASSYRRDNEQFF.

This rearrangement joins TRBV11-3 to TRBJ2-5; 12 bases match TRBD2. Germline loops: CDR1 SGHNT, CDR2 YENEEA. The CDR3 spans 15 residues. V dropped 4 bases and J dropped 5; count of bases not matched to a gene: 5. The CDR3 reads CASSSGLAGWETQYF. Written as DNA, the CDR3 is TGTGCCAGCAGCTCTGGACTAGCGGGATGGGAGACCCAGTACTTC.

The chain carries TRBV20-1 and TRBJ2-1; 8 bases are a match to TRBD2. The V segment lost 6 bases and the J segment 8 bases; nucleotides outside the gene matches: 3. The CDR3 sequence is 11 residues long. Germline V gives CDR1 DFQATT, CDR2 SNEGSKA (reference sequence). The CDR3 sequence is CSARTSYEQFF. CDR3 bases: TGCAGTGCACGGACTAGCTATGAGCAGTTCTTC.

The chain recombines TRBV7-9 with TRBJ2-1; possible D gene TRBD2, 6 bases. This CDR3 region has 16 residues. V was trimmed by 5 bases and J by 8 bases, leaving 22 bases between them. CDR1 and CDR2 from the germline V gene are SEHNR and FQNEAQ (reference sequence). CDR3 nucleotide sequence: TGTGCCAGCAGCCCTAGCGTCTGGAGTTGGTCCCATGAGCAGTTCTTC. Translating gives CASSPSVWSWSHEQFF.

This clone occurred once. The chain combines TRBV29-1 with TRBJ2-7; D may correspond to TRBD1 or TRBD2 (5 bases each). Trimming stripped 4 bases from V and 0 bases from J, with 22 bases between. Germline V lookup: CDR1 SQVTM, CDR2 ANQGSEA. The CDR3 covers 17 residues. The CDR3 loop is CSVVNRGPSSPSYEQYF. The CDR3 bases are TGCAGCGTTGTTAACCGGGGACCATCTTCCCCCTCCTACGAGCAGTACTTC.

This chain connects TRBV18 to TRBJ2-5, with TRBD2 matching over 12 bases. The CDR3 consists of 16 residues. The trim removed 1 base at V and 5 bases at J, leaving 5 bases unmatched. Germline V lookup: CDR1 KGHSH, CDR2 LQKENI. CDR3 DNA sequence: TGTGCCAGCTCACCACGCCCTAGCGGGAGGGATGAGACCCAGTACTTC. This codes for CASSPRPSGRDETQYF.

This chain joins TRBV6-1 and TRBJ2-1, with 12 bases identical to TRBD2. The V gene's germline CDR1 is MNHNS and CDR2 SASEGT. CDR3 length: 15 amino acids. J gave up 4 bases and V 7 bases, and 5 bases lay outside the gene matches. The CDR3 DNA reads as TGTGCCAGCATTCCAGGGACTAGCGGGTACAATGAGCAGTTCTTC. Translated: CASIPGTSGYNEQFF.

The chain employs TRBV5-1 and TRBJ2-7; D gene unclear. CDR3 length: 15 amino acids. V shed 0 bases and J shed 0 bases, with 10 bases lying between them. Germline V gives CDR1 SGHRS, CDR2 YFSETQ. The CDR3 loop is CASSLVAYSSYEQYF. As DNA, the CDR3 is TGCGCCAGCAGCTTGGTGGCGTACAGCTCCTACGAGCAGTACTTC.

The chain joins TRBV5-1 to TRBJ2-7; no clear D. There are 11 residues in the CDR3. The V end lost 3 bases, the J end lost 3 bases, and 4 bases lay between the germline ends. Germline CDR1 reads SGHRS; CDR2 reads YFSETQ. The DNA for the CDR3 is TGCGCCAGCAGCTCTGACTACGAGCAGTACTTC. Translation: CASSSDYEQYF.

For this clone: The junction differs from germline at one of its ends, possibly a read error. The chain links TRBV5-1 to TRBJ2-1, with 13 bases identical to TRBD2. The CDR3 is 15 amino acids. Germline CDR1 is SGHRS and CDR2 is YFSETQ. The chain's CDR3 is CASSLAGTSGDTRVF. CDR3 in DNA: TGCGCCAGCAGCTTGGCCGGGACTAGCGGGGATACTAGGGTCTTC.

This clone was recorded once. J is TRBJ2-7 and V is TRBV6-5, with 10 nucleotides matching TRBD2. The CDR3 contains 16 residues. The ends lost 2 bases at V and 3 bases at J; junction bases unmatched: 7. Germline CDR1 reads MNHEY; CDR2 reads SVGAGI. CDR3 residues: CASSYHRAGGNYEQYF. The CDR3 nucleotides are TGTGCCAGCAGTTACCATCGAGCGGGGGGGAACTACGAGCAGTACTTC.

The genes are TRBV4-1 and TRBJ2-5; 8 bases match TRBD2. With V trimmed by 0 bases and J by 4 bases, 13 bases remained unmatched. The V gene's germline CDR1 is MGHRA and CDR2 YSYEKL. CDR3 length: 18 amino acids. The CDR3 coding sequence is TGCGCCAGCAGCCAAGATAGAGATTTGGGGGCGGGAGGAGAGACCCAGTACTTC. Its translation: CASSQDRDLGAGGETQYF.

There are a few counts of this clone. This chain links TRBV7-9 with TRBJ2-7; 9 bases line up with TRBD1. Germline lookup yields CDR1 SEHNR and CDR2 FQNEAQ (reference sequence). V dropped 5 bases and J dropped 6; count of bases not matched to a gene: 8. This CDR3 is 14 amino acids long. Here the CDR3 DNA reads TGTGCCAGCAGCACCGACAGGGGGGTTGTCGAGCAGTACTTC. It is translated as CASSTDRGVVEQYF. Using reference TRBV7-9 and TRBJ2-7 for the parts outside the CDR3, the full variable domain is DTGVSQNPRHKITKRGQNVTFRCDPISEHNRLYWYRQTLGQGPEFLTYFQNEAQLEKSRLLSDRFSAERPKGSFSTLEIQRTEQGDSAMYLCASSTDRGVVEQYFGPGTRLTVT.

The sample holds one count of this clone. V and J are TRBV6-5 and TRBJ2-2, with no clear D. From germline, CDR1 is MNHEY and CDR2 SVGAGI. V shed 4 bases and J shed 4 bases, with 13 bases lying between them. The CDR3 sequence is 15 residues long. This CDR3 is CASSLTTAPTGELFF. The CDR3 DNA is TGTGCCAGCAGTTTGACGACGGCCCCCACCGGGGAGCTGTTTTTT.

J is TRBJ1-4 and V is TRBV4-3; 7 nucleotides line up with TRBD1. CDR1 and CDR2 (germline): LGHNA, YSLEER. The CDR3 has 15 residues. V trimming: 4 bases; J trimming: 5 bases; junction bases outside the gene matches: 7. Here the CDR3 reads CASSPRQGRNEKLFF. Written as DNA, the CDR3 is TGCGCCAGCAGCCCACGACAGGGAAGGAATGAAAAACTGTTTTTT.